The 8 T cell receptor beta chains presented below share a single source sample, sequenced in a study of T-cell memory formation after mild COVID-19. TCRdb independently ran MiXCR on the 5' RACE reads; one entry per CDR3 protein. Here the sample spans hundreds of thousands of distinct CDR3 sequences, less than 25% being singletons. The sequencing sample was made of PBMCs or a T cell subset sorted from them (not recorded which). The source of these receptors is an adult woman who had mild COVID-19 (a few samples of this study predate the infection). Cell type and time point are not known.

V gene TRBV20-1 combines with J gene TRBJ2-7; D is perhaps TRBD1 (5 bases). This CDR3 region has 14 residues. Germline CDR1 DFQATT, CDR2 SNEGSKA (reference sequence). V was pared by 4 bases and J by 2 bases, with 15 bases between. The CDR3 reads CSATTRRETYEQYF. In DNA form, the CDR3 reads TGCAGTGCTACTACCCGCAGGGAAACCTACGAGCAGTACTTC.

This clonotype was seen more than once but under ten times. This chain uses TRBV7-3 with TRBJ2-1; TRBD1 aligns across 7 bases. Germline V gene data show CDR1 as SGHTA and CDR2 as FQGTGA. The CDR3 loop spans 15 amino acids. Losses at the gene ends were 5 bases for V and 8 bases for J; bases not matched to a gene: 12. The CDR3, as DNA: TGTGCCAGCAGCCCAACAGGGGTGCACCGGGATGAGCAGTTCTTC. Translation: CASSPTGVHRDEQFF.

This rearrangement joins TRBV4-2 to TRBJ2-7; TRBD2 matches 7 bases. The germline V gene encodes CDR1 LGHNA and CDR2 YNFKEQ. The CDR3 loop spans 16 amino acids. V shed 8 bases, J shed 5 bases, and the junction held 18 bases outside the gene matches. CDR3 DNA: TGTGCCAGCGGTAGCAAGGGTGGCGGGAGTATCAACGAGCAGTACTTC. This encodes CASGSKGGGSINEQYF.

At least ten counts were recorded for this clonotype. The chain recombines TRBV3-1 with TRBJ1-3; D is perhaps TRBD1 (6 bases). V lost 4 bases, J lost 0 bases, and 13 bases lay in between. The CDR3 loop spans 16 amino acids. Germline assignment: CDR1 LGHDT and CDR2 YNNKEL (reference sequence). The CDR3 loop reads CASSPTGLSSGNTIYF. In nucleotides, the CDR3 is TGTGCCAGCAGCCCCACAGGGCTAAGCTCTGGAAACACCATATATTTT.

This clonotype has just a few counts. This chain links TRBV7-2 with TRBJ2-5, with TRBD1 matching 8 bases. This CDR3 contains 13 residues. CDR1 and CDR2 from the germline V gene are SGHTA and FQGNSA. J was trimmed by 5 bases and V by 5 bases; bases with no gene match: 4. The CDR3 here is CASSQGQAETQYF. DNA for the CDR3: TGTGCCAGCAGCCAGGGACAGGCCGAGACCCAGTACTTC.

Only a few counts were recorded for this clonotype. The chain has TRBV5-6 and TRBJ2-7, with D possibly TRBD1 on 6 matching bases. The V and J ends lost 4 bases and 0 bases respectively, with 17 bases between them. Per germline, CDR1 SGHDT and CDR2 YYEEEE. This CDR3 has 16 residues. This chain's CDR3 is CASSGYPDSYSYEQYF. The CDR3 DNA reads TGTGCCAGCAGCGGGTACCCGGACAGCTACTCCTACGAGCAGTACTTC.

The rearrangement links TRBV4-2 to TRBJ1-4; D is unresolved. The germline gives CDR1 LGHNA, CDR2 YNFKEQ. The CDR3 runs 15 residues. V lost 0 bases to trimming and J lost 3 bases, with 8 bases between them. The CDR3 sequence is CASSQERTPNEKLFF. Here the CDR3 DNA reads TGTGCCAGCAGCCAAGAGAGAACCCCTAATGAAAAACTGTTTTTT.

A few counts support this clonotype. The J gene is TRBJ2-1, the V gene TRBV24-1; either TRBD1 or TRBD2 may supply D (5 bases each). Trimming pared 4 bases from V and 4 bases from J, leaving 13 bases between. Germline values: CDR1 KGHDR, CDR2 SFDVKD. The CDR3 length is 15 residues. CDR3 DNA: TGTGCCACCAGTGACCCCACTAGACAGTACAATGAGCAGTTCTTC. This sequence encodes CATSDPTRQYNEQFF.